These T cell receptor beta chains were read from a single sample in a study of vaccination and CD4 T cells after COVID-19. TCRdb analysed the PCR reads with MiXCR anew, one entry per CDR3 protein. The sample records about 13,000 distinct CDR3 sequences, about two fifths being singletons. These TCRs are of unknown antigen specificity. The sequences come from CD4+ T cells from blood, cultured in vitro, collected after SARS-CoV-2 vaccination. These receptors were collected from a human donor who had recovered from COVID-19. Each CDR3 is given with its conserved first and last residue. D genes are given only for firm matches. Clone size is shown for a subset of rows, as once, few, many or a class of expanded clone.

DNA: TGTGCCACCAGTGACCCCCTAGCGGGAGGGGGGGAGACCCAGTACTTC
CDR3: CATSDPLAGGGETQYF
D: TRBD2
size: NA
V: TRBV24-1
J: TRBJ2-5

DNA: TGTGCCACCTCGGGGGCTTTTGGGACCCAGTACTTC
CDR3: CATSGAFGTQYF
D: NA
size: NA
V: TRBV7-2
J: TRBJ2-5

DNA: TGCAGCGCAGCAGGCCAAGAGACCCAGTACTTC
CDR3: CSAAGQETQYF
D: NA
size: NA
V: TRBV29-1
J: TRBJ2-5

DNA: TGTGCCAGCAAAATGGTTGGGACAGGGGTTACTGAAGCTTTCTTT
CDR3: CASKMVGTGVTEAFF
D: TRBD1
size: NA
V: TRBV27
J: TRBJ1-1

DNA: TGTGCCACCAGCTTCTCCGGGACAGGGGTCGGAAAACTGTTTTTT
CDR3: CATSFSGTGVGKLFF
D: TRBD1
size: NA
V: TRBV15
J: TRBJ1-4

DNA: TGTGCCAGCAGTCCAGATCTTAGCTCCTACGAGCAGTACTTC
CDR3: CASSPDLSSYEQYF
D: NA
size: few
V: TRBV7-7
J: TRBJ2-7

DNA: TGTGCCAGTGGACGCAGCTATGGCTACACCTTC
CDR3: CASGRSYGYTF
D: NA
size: few
V: TRBV6-1
J: TRBJ1-2

DNA: TGTGCCAGCAGTTTACGGATCGATTCAACCGAAGCTTTCTTT
CDR3: CASSLRIDSTEAFF
D: NA
size: NA
V: TRBV12-3/TRBV12-4
J: TRBJ1-1

DNA: TGTGCCAGCAGCCCTCCCAACGTGGAGTTTGCACCCCTCCACTTT
CDR3: CASSPPNVEFAPLHF
D: NA
size: NA
V: TRBV11-2
J: TRBJ1-6

DNA: TGTGCCAGCACTTCCAACAGGGTTAGCCCTGAAGCTTTCTTT
CDR3: CASTSNRVSPEAFF
D: NA
size: NA
V: TRBV6-2/TRBV6-3
J: TRBJ1-1

DNA: TGCGCCAGCAGTGCGGAACTCCTCACAGATACGCAGTATTTT
CDR3: CASSAELLTDTQYF
D: NA
size: NA
V: TRBV10-1
J: TRBJ2-3

DNA: TGTGCCTGGAGTGACGGGGACCCCTTATTGCCTTACGAGCAGTACTTC
CDR3: CAWSDGDPLLPYEQYF
D: NA
size: NA
V: TRBV30
J: TRBJ2-7

DNA: TGTGCCAGCTCACGCTTGCCTGGACAGGGAGACACTGAAGCTTTCTTT
CDR3: CASSRLPGQGDTEAFF
D: TRBD1
size: NA
V: TRBV18
J: TRBJ1-1

DNA: TGCAGTGCTAGAGTGGGTCCGACCCAGTACTTC
CDR3: CSARVGPTQYF
D: NA
size: few
V: TRBV20-1
J: TRBJ2-5

DNA: TGTGCCAGCAGCCCAACAAAGGTGACAGGGAGTCGCCACGAGCAGTACTTC
CDR3: CASSPTKVTGSRHEQYF
D: TRBD1
size: NA
V: TRBV7-8
J: TRBJ2-7

DNA: TGCGCCAGCAGCTTCGGGCTAGCGGGCTACAATGAGCAGTTCTTC
CDR3: CASSFGLAGYNEQFF
D: TRBD2
size: few
V: TRBV5-1
J: TRBJ2-1

DNA: TGTGCCAGCCGTAGAAGGGACCGTAGAGCTTTCTTT
CDR3: CASRRRDRRAFF
D: NA
size: NA
V: TRBV6-2/TRBV6-3
J: TRBJ1-1

DNA: TGCAGTGCTAGTAGCCAGGGGATGCGGGGCTACACCTTC
CDR3: CSASSQGMRGYTF
D: NA
size: few
V: TRBV20-1
J: TRBJ1-2

DNA: TGTGCCAGTAGTCCGGTGTCCGGCCAGCCCCAGCATTTT
CDR3: CASSPVSGQPQHF
D: NA
size: few
V: TRBV19
J: TRBJ1-5